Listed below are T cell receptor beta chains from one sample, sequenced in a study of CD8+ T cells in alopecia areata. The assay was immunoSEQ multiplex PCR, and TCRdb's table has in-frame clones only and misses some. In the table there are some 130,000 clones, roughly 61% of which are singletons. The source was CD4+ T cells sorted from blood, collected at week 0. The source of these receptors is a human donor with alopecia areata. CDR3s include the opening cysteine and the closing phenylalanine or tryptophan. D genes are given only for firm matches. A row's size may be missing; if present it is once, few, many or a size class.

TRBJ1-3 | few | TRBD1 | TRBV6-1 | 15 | TGTGCCAGCAGCGAGGACAGGCTCTCTGGAAACACCATATATTTT | CASSEDRLSGNTIYF
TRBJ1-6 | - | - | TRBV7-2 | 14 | TGTGCCAGCAGCTTACGTCAGTCTAGTTCACCCCTCCACTTT | CASSLRQSSSPLHF
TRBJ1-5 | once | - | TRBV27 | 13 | TGTGCCAGCAGTCTGACAGGAAATCAGCCCCAGCATTTT | CASSLTGNQPQHF
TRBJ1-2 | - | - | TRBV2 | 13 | TGTGCCACCACAAGCTTTACTCGGTACGGCTACACCTTC | CATTSFTRYGYTF
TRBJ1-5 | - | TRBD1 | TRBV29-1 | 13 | TGCAGCACCCAGGGGGGCAGCAATCAGCCCCAGCATTTT | CSTQGGSNQPQHF
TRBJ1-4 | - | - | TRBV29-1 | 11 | TGCAGCGTTATGCCCGGGAGGGAACTGTTTTTT | CSVMPGRELFF
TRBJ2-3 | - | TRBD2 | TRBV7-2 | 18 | TGTGCCAGCAGCTTAGGGATAGCGGGGGGCCTTCGCACAGATACGCAGTATTTT | CASSLGIAGGLRTDTQYF
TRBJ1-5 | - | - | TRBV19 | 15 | TGTGCCAGTAGTATTCCCGGCAGGGTCAATCAGCCCCAGCATTTT | CASSIPGRVNQPQHF
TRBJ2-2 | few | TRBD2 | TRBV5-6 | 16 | TGTGCCAGCAGCAAAACCGGGACTAGGGGCGGCGGGGAGCTGTTTTTT | CASSKTGTRGGGELFF
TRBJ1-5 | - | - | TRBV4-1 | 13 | TGCGCCAGCAGCCAAGATATGGGACAGCCCCAGCATTTT | CASSQDMGQPQHF
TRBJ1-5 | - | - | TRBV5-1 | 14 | TGCGCCAGCAGCTTAGGGGGTGGCAATCAGCCCCAGCATTTT | CASSLGGGNQPQHF
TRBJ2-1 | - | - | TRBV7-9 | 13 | TGTGCCAGCAGCTTCTCACAGGGTAATGAGCAGTTCTTC | CASSFSQGNEQFF
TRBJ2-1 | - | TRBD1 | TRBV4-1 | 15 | TGCGCCAGCAGGCCACCGGGACAGGGGGTTAATGAGCAGTTCTTC | CASRPPGQGVNEQFF
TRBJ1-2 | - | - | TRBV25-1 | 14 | TGTGCCAGCAGTGAATCTGGGACGGTCTATGGCTACACCTTC | CASSESGTVYGYTF
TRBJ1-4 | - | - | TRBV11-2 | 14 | TGTGCCAGCAGCCTAGTTCCTAGGGATGAAAAACTGTTTTTT | CASSLVPRDEKLFF
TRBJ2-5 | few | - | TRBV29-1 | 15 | TGCAGCGTTGTGTCGGGCGGGACACACCAAGAGACCCAGTACTTC | CSVVSGGTHQETQYF
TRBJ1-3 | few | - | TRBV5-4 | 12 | TGTGCCAGCAGCTTACGAGGAAACACCATATATTTT | CASSLRGNTIYF
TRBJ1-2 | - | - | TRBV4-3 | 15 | TGCGCCAGCAGCCAAGATTTTACAAACCCTCTTGGCTACACCTTC | CASSQDFTNPLGYTF
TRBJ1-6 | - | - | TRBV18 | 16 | TGTGCCAGCTCGCCGACGGGCCCCGGACCCTATTCACCCCTCCACTTT | CASSPTGPGPYSPLHF
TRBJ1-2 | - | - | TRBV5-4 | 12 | TGTGCCAGCAGCACGGAGGGCCCCCCGGCCACCTTC | CASSTEGPPATF
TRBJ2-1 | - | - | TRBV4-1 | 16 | TGCGCCAGCAGCCAAGATCGGCAGCCCCCCTACAATGAGCAGTTCTTC | CASSQDRQPPYNEQFF
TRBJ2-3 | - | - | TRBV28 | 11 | TGTGCCAGCAGTTTCAGGGATACGCAGTATTTT | CASSFRDTQYF
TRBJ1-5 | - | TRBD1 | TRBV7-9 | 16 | TGTGCCAGCAGCTTTGGGACGGACAGGGGCAATCAGCCCCAGCATTTT | CASSFGTDRGNQPQHF
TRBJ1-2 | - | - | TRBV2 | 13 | TGTGCCAGCAGGAACCCCGGGGTCTATGGCTACACCTTC | CASRNPGVYGYTF
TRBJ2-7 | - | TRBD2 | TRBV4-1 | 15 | TGCGCCAGCAGCCAAGAAGCGGGGCTCTCCTACGAGCAGTACTTC | CASSQEAGLSYEQYF
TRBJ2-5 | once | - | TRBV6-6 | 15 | TGTGCCAGCAGCCAGAGTGGGGGGTCGCGAGAGACCCAGTACTTC | CASSQSGGSRETQYF
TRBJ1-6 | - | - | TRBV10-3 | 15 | TGTGCCATCAGTGAGTCGGATCGGATTAATTCACCCCTCCACTTT | CAISESDRINSPLHF
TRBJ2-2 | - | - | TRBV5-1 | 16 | TGCGCCAGCAGCTATGGTGAGGTAGCGGTCACCGGGGAGCTGTTTTTT | CASSYGEVAVTGELFF
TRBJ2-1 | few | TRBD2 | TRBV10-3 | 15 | TGTGCCATCAGTGAGTCGACGGGGGGGCTTGGTGAGCAGTTCTTC | CAISESTGGLGEQFF
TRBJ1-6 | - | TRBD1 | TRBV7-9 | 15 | TGTGCCAGCAGCCCCCCCGGGACAGGGAATTCACCCCTCCACTTT | CASSPPGTGNSPLHF
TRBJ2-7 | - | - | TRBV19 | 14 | TGTGCCAGTAGTATGTCGGGGCTCTCCTACGAGCAGTACTTC | CASSMSGLSYEQYF
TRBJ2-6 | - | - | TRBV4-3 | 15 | TGCGCCAGCACCTTGAAGGGGGCTGGGGCCAACGTCCTGACTTTC | CASTLKGAGANVLTF
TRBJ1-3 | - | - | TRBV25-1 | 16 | TGTGCCAGCAGTTCTAAGGGGGTCAGTTCTGGAAACACCATATATTTT | CASSSKGVSSGNTIYF
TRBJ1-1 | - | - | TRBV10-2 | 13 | TGCGCCAGCAGTGTCTCAGACGACACTGAAGCTTTCTTT | CASSVSDDTEAFF
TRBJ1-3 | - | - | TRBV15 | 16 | TGTGCCACCAGCATCACGACACCGAGCTCTGGAAACACCATATATTTT | CATSITTPSSGNTIYF
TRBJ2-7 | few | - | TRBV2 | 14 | TGTGCCAGCAGGGGCCGGGACCAGCGAACGAGCAAGTACTTC | CASRGRDQRTSKYF
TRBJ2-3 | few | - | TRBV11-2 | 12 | TGTGCCAGCTCCAGTAGCACAGATACGCAGTATTTT | CASSSSTDTQYF
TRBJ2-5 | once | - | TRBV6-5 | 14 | TGTGCCAGCAGTTATGGAGGAGCTCAAGAGACCCAGTACTTC | CASSYGGAQETQYF
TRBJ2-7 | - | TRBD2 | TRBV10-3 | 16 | TGTGCCAGCGCCGGGACTAGCGGTCGGGGGGATCGCGAGCAGTACTTC | CASAGTSGRGDREQYF
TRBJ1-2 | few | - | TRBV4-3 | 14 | TGCGCCAGCAGCCAAGAGTCCGGGTACTATGGCTACACCTTC | CASSQESGYYGYTF
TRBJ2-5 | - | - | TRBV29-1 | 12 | TGCAGCGCCCGTGGGGGCGGTGAGACCCAGTACTTC | CSARGGGETQYF